This is a list of T cell receptor beta chains from one sample in a study of T cells in Graves' hyperthyroidism and ophthalmopathy. TCRdb independently ran MiXCR on the multiplex PCR reads; one entry per CDR3 protein. The repertoire holds about 290,000 distinct CDR3 sequences, with around a sixth as singletons. The sequenced sample was blood. All receptors derive from a man aged 25 to 45 with Graves' hyperthyroidism. The CDR3 runs from the conserved cysteine through the conserved F or W.

cdr3_length j_call v_call cdr3_aa
15 TRBJ2-2 TRBV2 CASSYRSANTGELFF
16 TRBJ2-1 TRBV20-1 CSARTGTSGRAGEQFF
11 TRBJ1-1 TRBV29-1 CSVEVNTEAFF
14 TRBJ2-1 TRBV2 CASRKGEGADEQFF
15 TRBJ2-2 TRBV6-4 CASSPTNVAVTELFF
14 TRBJ2-7 TRBV3-1 CASSHFGLHNEQYF
14 TRBJ1-2 TRBV28 CASSAGLLDYGYTF
16 TRBJ1-1 TRBV20-1 CSAIYFGTGGNTEAFF
13 TRBJ1-4 TRBV30 CAWGGQDLEKLFF
14 TRBJ2-2 TRBV6-1 CASSLQGAGGELFF
15 TRBJ1-5 TRBV12-3/TRBV12-4 CASRGEGYSNQPQHF
13 TRBJ2-1 TRBV6-2/TRBV6-3 CASSSDSDNEQFF
12 TRBJ1-3 TRBV12-3/TRBV12-4 CASSFGEHTIYF
13 TRBJ2-3 TRBV12-5 CASADWGTDTQYF
18 TRBJ2-3 TRBV5-1 CASTPDGTTLAAGDTQYF
15 TRBJ2-7 TRBV12-3/TRBV12-4 CASSSYRDRPFEQYF
15 TRBJ2-7 TRBV3-1 CASSQPDRPPYEQYF
14 TRBJ1-1 TRBV27 CASTAGNMNTEAFF
13 TRBJ2-1 TRBV7-3 CASSMGLAGGKFF
14 TRBJ2-5 TRBV19 CASSFTSGQETQYF
19 TRBJ2-1 TRBV7-6 CASSLTGLAGLGSYNEQFF
13 TRBJ2-7 TRBV7-9 CASIPTGAYEQYF
17 TRBJ1-5 TRBV12-5 CASGLVRFGGSNQPQHF
13 TRBJ2-7 TRBV12-3/TRBV12-4 CASRPGLVGEQYF
14 TRBJ1-2 TRBV3-1 CASSQTGGNYGYTF
13 TRBJ2-3 TRBV28 CASMEGFTDTQYF
15 TRBJ1-1 TRBV5-1 CASSGWTGMNTEAFF
13 TRBJ2-1 TRBV24-1 CATSPPASGRQFF
14 TRBJ2-2 TRBV5-1 CASSIGQTTGELFF
14 TRBJ2-1 TRBV11-3 CASSPRTGTWEQFF
19 TRBJ1-2 TRBV7-6 CASSQREGPGTGVYYGYTF
15 TRBJ1-1 TRBV18 CASSPTSWWGAEAFF
13 TRBJ2-1 TRBV6-2/TRBV6-3 CASRDLTTNEQFF
14 TRBJ1-2 TRBV28 CASSLSLGDYGYTF
15 TRBJ2-2 TRBV27 CASTPSNTYTGELFF
15 TRBJ2-1 TRBV6-1 CASQLTSGSYNEQFF
14 TRBJ1-2 TRBV20-1 CSAIGQVLVYGYTF
13 TRBJ1-4 TRBV9 CASSVATGEKLFF
14 TRBJ2-1 TRBV5-5 CASSLRVSGGVLFF
13 TRBJ1-2 TRBV14 CASSQQQHYGYTF
14 TRBJ1-1 TRBV28 CASSLWRGNTEAFF
16 TRBJ2-2 TRBV6-1 CASSEATKSNTGELFF
15 TRBJ1-5 TRBV7-2 CASSLGIREAQPQHF
17 TRBJ2-7 TRBV11-2 CASSFRTSGMISYEQYF
13 TRBJ1-1 TRBV7-6 CASSTGSDTEAFF
15 TRBJ2-1 TRBV11-2 CASSLFPDRINEQFF
16 TRBJ1-4 TRBV4-2 CASSPTSQPTNEKLFF
15 TRBJ1-4 TRBV2 CASRRWAGVGEKLFF